A single sample is the source of the 32 T cell receptor beta chains below, sequenced in a study of beta chain features in type 1 diabetes. No antigen is known for these receptors. Study-wide results and limits: Patients with Type 1 diabetes showed moderately but significantly shorter TCRB CDR3s in all four CD4+ subsets.

Expressed TCRB transcripts were sequenced after all isolated RNA was converted to cDNA. Assay: immunoSEQ multiplex PCR; the TCRdb copy retains only in-frame clones and omits some. Here the sample spans roughly 300,000 clones, approximately 10% being singletons. The sequenced sample consisted of central memory CD4+ T cells from blood. The receptor set was obtained from a man aged 25-45 years with type 1 diabetes.

This clone was observed a few times. The rearrangement joins TRBV30 to TRBJ2-3; D possibly corresponds to TRBD1 (5 bases). Per the germline V gene, CDR1 is GTSNPN and CDR2 is SVGIG (reference sequence). The CDR3 is 14 amino acids. Trimming shortened V by 0 bases and J by 4 bases, and 11 bases separated the two germline ends. Here the CDR3 reads CAWSVGVWSDTQYF. For the CDR3, the DNA is TGTGCCTGGAGTGTAGGGGTTTGGTCAGATACGCAGTATTTT.

This clone has only a few counts. The chain has TRBV2 and TRBJ1-4, with no clear D. Germline V gene sequence: CDR1 SNHLY, CDR2 FYNNEI. Deletions cut 0 bases from V and 7 bases from J, with 6 bases between. The CDR3 is made up of 13 amino acids. DNA for the CDR3: TGTGCCAGCAGTGAAGCGTCTGGTGAAAAACTGTTTTTT. Protein sequence: CASSEASGEKLFF. Full variable domain (outside the CDR3, taken from reference TRBV2 and TRBJ1-4): EPEVTQTPSHQVTQMGQEVILRCVPISNHLYFYWYRQILGQKVEFLVSFYNNEISEKSEIFDDQFSVERPDGSNFTLKIRSTKLEDSAMYFCASSEASGEKLFFGSGTQLSVL.

The gene calls are TRBV18 and TRBJ1-2, with D possibly matching TRBD1 (5 bases). The germline V gene has CDR1 KGHSH and CDR2 LQKENI. This CDR3 is 15 amino acids long. Trimming took 6 bases from V and 7 from J, leaving 21 bases between them. In DNA form, the CDR3 reads TGTGCCAGCTCCCCAAACCCGAAGGGGTCGACTGGCTACACCTTC. Its protein is CASSPNPKGSTGYTF.

This clone occurred a few times. V is TRBV11-2 and J is TRBJ2-1; 8 nucleotides line up with TRBD2. J lost 4 bases, V lost 5 bases, and 7 bases had no gene match. CDR1 is SGHAT, CDR2 FQNNGV, per germline. The length of the CDR3 is 15 residues. The CDR3 here is CASSRGLADYNEQFF. In DNA, the CDR3 is TGTGCCAGCAGCCGCGGACTAGCAGATTACAATGAGCAGTTCTTC.

The rearrangement joins TRBV5-6 to TRBJ1-1, with no clear D. The CDR3 loop spans 14 amino acids. Per the germline V gene, CDR1 is SGHDT and CDR2 is YYEEEE. The V and J ends lost 0 bases and 2 bases respectively, with 8 bases between them. The DNA of the CDR3 is TGTGCCAGCAGCTTGGGGTCAGTAAACACTGAAGCTTTCTTT. This translates into CASSLGSVNTEAFF.

Details on this clone: The sample holds other DNA sequences that translate to the same CDR3. The chain employs TRBV9 and TRBJ2-3, with a tentative D call TRBD2 (7 bases). Trimming removed 0 bases from V and 1 base from J, with 9 bases in between. The CDR3 has 15 amino acids. Germline lookup yields CDR1 SGDLS and CDR2 YYNGEE. The DNA for the CDR3 is TGTGCCAGCAGCGTAGTCGGGGGGCGCACAGATACGCAGTATTTT. This gives the protein CASSVVGGRTDTQYF.

This clone was picked up a small number of times. The chain uses TRBV19 and TRBJ1-5; TRBD1 aligns across 7 bases. CDR1 LNHDA and CDR2 SQIVND come from the germline V gene (reference sequence). The V gene end was trimmed by 2 bases and the J gene end by 3 bases; junction bases not matched to a gene: 10. There are 17 residues in the CDR3. The CDR3 is CASSILTGEGNNQPQHF. The DNA for the CDR3 is TGTGCCAGTAGTATACTCACAGGGGAAGGAAACAATCAGCCCCAGCATTTT.

The CDR3 reads CASSIAPFGGSSYNEQFF. The DNA of the CDR3 is TGTGCCAGTAGTATAGCCCCATTTGGGGGAAGCTCCTACAATGAGCAGTTCTTC. The V gene is TRBV19, the J gene TRBJ2-1; D may correspond to TRBD1 or TRBD2 (5 bases each). The CDR3 has 18 amino acids. Germline-derived CDR1 and CDR2 are LNHDA and SQIVND (reference sequence). V was clipped by 1 base and J by 0 bases, with 16 bases between them.

The gene calls are TRBV7-2 and TRBJ2-5; D possibly matches TRBD1 or TRBD2 (5 bases each). The ends were cut back, 6 bases at V and 5 bases at J, with 10 bases in the middle. The germline gives CDR1 SGHTA, CDR2 FQGNSA. The CDR3 has 12 amino acids. The CDR3 DNA sequence: TGTGCCAGCAGTTGGGACGTGGAGACCCAGTACTTC. It encodes CASSWDVETQYF.

The chain combines TRBV10-3 with TRBJ2-2; 7 bases match TRBD1. The CDR3 loop spans 15 amino acids. Trimming removed 2 bases from V and 0 bases from J; junction bases left unmatched: 0. Per germline, CDR1 ENHRY and CDR2 SYGVKD. This CDR3 reads CAISEGQANTGELFF. The CDR3, as DNA: TGTGCCATCAGTGAGGGACAGGCGAACACCGGGGAGCTGTTTTTT.

This chain links TRBV30 with TRBJ1-6, with 7 nucleotides matching TRBD1. The ends lost 3 bases at V and 0 bases at J; junction bases unmatched: 2. The CDR3 runs 15 residues. CDR1 and CDR2 (germline): GTSNPN, SVGIG (reference sequence). The CDR3 region has the DNA TGTGCCTGGAGCCGACAGGGCTCCTATAATTCACCCCTCCACTTT. The encoded protein is CAWSRQGSYNSPLHF.

The V and J genes are TRBV7-2 and TRBJ1-2; no clear D gene. This CDR3 is built from 13 residues. Germline-derived CDR1 and CDR2 are SGHTA and FQGNSA. The ends were cut back, 2 bases at V and 7 bases at J, with 11 bases in the middle. Here the CDR3 reads CASSLPGSGGYTF. The DNA of the CDR3 is TGTGCCAGCAGCTTACCGGGGTCTGGTGGCTACACCTTC.

This clone occurred a few times. The rearrangement joins TRBV2 to TRBJ2-7; TRBD2 is a possible D gene (6 bases). Germline V gene sequence: CDR1 SNHLY, CDR2 FYNNEI. The CDR3 is made up of 13 amino acids. V was pared by 2 bases and J by 5 bases, with 10 bases between. The CDR3, as DNA: TGTGCCAGCAGTGAATTATCGGGAGACGAGCAGTACTTC. Translated: CASSELSGDEQYF.

This clone turned up a few times. The J gene is TRBJ2-7, the V gene TRBV19; D unclear. Trimming stripped 1 base from V and 5 bases from J, with 9 bases between. Germline CDR1 LNHDA, CDR2 SQIVND (reference sequence). The CDR3 is 13 amino acids. For the CDR3, the DNA is TGTGCCAGTAGTATAGGCAAAGACAACGAGCAGTACTTC. Its protein product is CASSIGKDNEQYF.

The V gene is TRBV7-2, the J gene TRBJ2-3, with D perhaps TRBD1 (5 bases). Germline V gives CDR1 SGHTA, CDR2 FQGNSA. V lost 0 bases, J lost 6 bases, and 7 bases lay in between. The CDR3 runs to 13 residues. The CDR3 DNA sequence: TGTGCCAGCAGCTTAGCAGGGGCGGATACGCAGTATTTT. Translated: CASSLAGADTQYF.

The rearrangement links TRBV5-6 to TRBJ2-1; 11 bases align to TRBD2. CDR3 length equals 18 residues. Germline-derived CDR1 and CDR2 are SGHDT and YYEEEE. Losses at the gene ends were 4 bases for V and 2 bases for J; bases not matched to a gene: 11. CDR3 bases: TGTGCCAGCAGCATAGCGGGGGGGCCAACAATGGCCTACAATGAGCAGTTCTTC. It codes for CASSIAGGPTMAYNEQFF.

This chain uses TRBV4-3 with TRBJ2-7, with D possibly TRBD2 on 6 matching bases. Germline V lookup: CDR1 LGHNA, CDR2 YSLEER. This CDR3 has 17 residues. The V end lost 0 bases, the J end lost 3 bases, and 18 bases lay between the germline ends. The chain's CDR3 is CASSQDPRGGAIYEQYF. The CDR3 DNA sequence: TGCGCCAGCAGCCAAGATCCCCGTGGAGGGGCCATCTACGAGCAGTACTTC.

This clone was detected a few times. This chain links TRBV7-2 with TRBJ2-5; possibly TRBD1 or TRBD2 for D (5 bases each). Germline-derived CDR1 and CDR2 are SGHTA and FQGNSA. The length of the CDR3 is 14 residues. V dropped 1 base and J dropped 5 bases, with 11 bases sitting between them. CDR3 nucleotides: TGTGCCAGCAGCTTAGATTATGGGGACGAGACCCAGTACTTC. Protein product: CASSLDYGDETQYF.

The rearrangement links TRBV30 to TRBJ1-6; perhaps TRBD1 as D (6 bases). This CDR3 contains 16 residues. Between the trimmed V and J ends, which lost 5 bases and 5 bases, there was a span of 19 bases. Germline CDR1 is GTSNPN and CDR2 is SVGIG (reference sequence). CDR3 sequence: CAWPNRARPHNSPLHF. The CDR3 coding sequence is TGTGCCTGGCCGAACAGGGCAAGACCTCATAATTCACCCCTCCACTTT. Full variable domain (outside the CDR3, taken from reference TRBV30 and TRBJ1-6): SQTIHQWPATLVQPVGSPLSLECTVEGTSNPNLYWYRQAAGRGLQLLFYSVGIGQISSEVPQNLSASRPQDRQFILSSKKLLLSDSGFYLCAWPNRARPHNSPLHFGNGTRLTVT.

This clone was detected only a few times. This sequence joins TRBV7-2 and TRBJ1-2, with 8 positions matching TRBD1. J lost 7 bases, V lost 4 bases, and 2 bases had no gene match. CDR1 is SGHTA and CDR2 is FQGNSA in the germline V gene. This CDR3 has 12 residues. The CDR3, as DNA: TGTGCCAGCAGCTCGGACAGGGTTGGCTACACCTTC. It is translated as CASSSDRVGYTF.

The genes are TRBV6-6 and TRBJ2-7, with TRBD1 matching 8 bases. Germline V gene sequence: CDR1 MNHNY, CDR2 SVGAGI (reference sequence). After removal of 8 bases from V and 4 bases from J, the junction contained 1 base not matched to a gene. This CDR3 has 11 residues. CDR3 sequence (DNA): TGTGCCAGCTGGACAGGGTACGAGCAGTACTTC. Its translation is CASWTGYEQYF.

V usage is TRBV7-2 and J usage is TRBJ1-5; 7 bases are a match to TRBD1. This CDR3 is 13 amino acids long. The V segment lost 5 bases and the J segment 8 bases; nucleotides outside the gene matches: 6. CDR1 and CDR2 from the germline V gene are SGHTA and FQGNSA. The CDR3: CASSKDRHEPQHF. CDR3 nucleotide sequence: TGTGCCAGCAGCAAGGACAGGCATGAGCCCCAGCATTTT. The full variable domain, in which reference TRBV7-2 and TRBJ1-5 provide the parts outside the CDR3, is GAGVSQSPSNKVTEKGKDVELRCDPISGHTALYWYRQSLGQGLEFLIYFQGNSAPDKSGLPSDRFSAERTGGSVSTLTIQRTQQEDSAVYLCASSKDRHEPQHFGDGTRLSIL.

This clone was detected only a few times. The rearrangement joins TRBV6-5 to TRBJ1-1; TRBD1 is a possible D gene (6 bases). The V end lost 0 bases, the J end lost 5 bases, and 13 bases lay between the germline ends. Germline assignment: CDR1 MNHEY and CDR2 SVGAGI. The CDR3 extends over 15 amino acids. In nucleotides, the CDR3 is TGTGCCAGCAGTTACTCCCCAGGGGTGGGGACTGAAGCTTTCTTT. It codes for CASSYSPGVGTEAFF.

The chain couples TRBV2 to TRBJ1-3; D unclear. Trimming pared 6 bases from V and 0 bases from J, leaving 9 bases between. The germline V gene has CDR1 SNHLY and CDR2 FYNNEI. The CDR3 is made up of 14 amino acids. CDR3 nucleotide sequence: TGTGCCAGCAGATTGTTGAGCTCTGGAAACACCATATATTTT. Translated, it gives CASRLLSSGNTIYF.

The chain employs TRBV19 and TRBJ2-1, with no clear D. From germline, CDR1 is LNHDA and CDR2 SQIVND (reference sequence). The V and J ends lost 4 bases and 5 bases respectively, with 9 bases between them. The CDR3 sequence is 13 residues long. The CDR3 here is CASSSSFNNEQFF. The DNA for the CDR3 is TGTGCCAGTAGTAGTAGTTTTAACAATGAGCAGTTCTTC.

This chain uses TRBV9 with TRBJ2-7; a weak D match, TRBD2 (6 bases). The CDR3 has 12 amino acids. Germline assignment: CDR1 SGDLS and CDR2 YYNGEE. Deletions cut 4 bases from V and 8 bases from J, with 13 bases between. This CDR3 reads CASSQDGLQQYF. The DNA of the CDR3 is TGTGCCAGCAGCCAAGATGGACTACAGCAGTACTTC.

This clone was picked up a small number of times. The chain has TRBV27 and TRBJ2-6; TRBD1 matches 10 bases. After removal of 4 bases from V and 3 bases from J, the junction contained 6 bases not matched to a gene. CDR3 size: 17 residues. From germline, CDR1 is MNHEY and CDR2 SMNVEV (reference sequence). CDR3 loop: CASSSKDRGFGANVLTF. In DNA, the CDR3 is TGTGCCAGCAGTTCCAAGGACAGGGGGTTTGGGGCCAACGTCCTGACTTTC. The full variable domain, its missing parts supplied by reference TRBV27 and TRBJ2-6, is EAQVTQNPRYLITVTGKKLTVTCSQNMNHEYMSWYRQDPGLGLRQIYYSMNVEVTDKGDVPEGYKVSRKEKRNFPLILESPSPNQTSLYFCASSSKDRGFGANVLTFGAGSRLTVL.

This clone has more than one count but fewer than ten. The genes are TRBV19 and TRBJ1-2; D possibly corresponds to TRBD1 (5 bases). This CDR3 is built from 12 residues. Trimming took off 4 bases at V and 3 bases at J, with 6 bases between the two ends. Germline V CDR1 and CDR2: LNHDA, SQIVND (reference sequence). The CDR3 is CASSRGDYGYTF. CDR3 in DNA: TGTGCCAGTAGTAGAGGGGACTATGGCTACACCTTC.

This clone has at least ten counts. The chain employs TRBV29-1 and TRBJ2-6; D not certain. V lost 5 bases and J 0 bases, leaving 11 bases between the germline ends. The germline CDR1 and CDR2 sequences are SQVTM and ANQGSEA. The CDR3 runs to 15 residues. In nucleotides, the CDR3 is TGCAGCGTTAAAGGAGACCACTCTGGGGCCAACGTCCTGACTTTC. It codes for CSVKGDHSGANVLTF.

In this sample, this clone turned up a few times. The chain has TRBV7-9 and TRBJ2-6, with TRBD1 matching 8 bases. This CDR3 region has 18 residues. J was trimmed by 1 base and V by 5 bases; bases with no gene match: 10. Germline V gene sequence: CDR1 SEHNR, CDR2 FQNEAQ (reference sequence). This CDR3 reads CASSPAPGTGSGANVLTF. In DNA form, the CDR3 reads TGTGCCAGCAGCCCAGCCCCCGGGACAGGATCTGGGGCCAACGTCCTGACTTTC.

This rearrangement joins TRBV5-1 to TRBJ2-2; D is ambiguous. The V end lost 1 base, the J end lost 2 bases, and 9 bases lay between the germline ends. CDR3 length: 15 amino acids. Germline V gives CDR1 SGHRS, CDR2 YFSETQ. The CDR3 coding sequence is TGCGCCAGCAGCTTGTTAGAGGACAACACCGGGGAGCTGTTTTTT. Its protein is CASSLLEDNTGELFF.

As to this clone: Since a much larger clone is just one base distant, this may be a read error. The chain joins TRBV7-8 to TRBJ1-1, with 7 bases matching TRBD1. In germline, CDR1 is SGHVS, CDR2 FQNEAQ. The trim removed 2 bases at V and 3 bases at J, leaving 0 bases unmatched. This CDR3 spans 13 amino acids. CDR3 nucleotides: TGTGCCAGCAGCTTACAGGGGGACACTGAAGCTTTCTTT. Its protein product is CASSLQGDTEAFF.